Listed below are T cell receptor beta chains from one sample, sequenced in a study of blood T cell repertoires in COVID-19. Sequenced by immunoSEQ multiplex PCR; TCRdb stores in-frame clones only, minus some. This table holds under 250,000 clones, about 80% found once. The sequencing sample was made of peripheral blood. Receptors were obtained from a man between 50 and 59 years old with active or convalescent COVID-19. CDR3s include the opening cysteine and the closing phenylalanine or tryptophan. A D gene is named only where the DNA matches it firmly. Where a row states a size, it is once, few, many or the class of an expanded clone; other rows omit it.

cdr3_aa: CAWINRDRATGELFF
cdr3_nt: TGTGCCTGGATTAACCGGGACAGGGCCACCGGGGAGCTGTTTTTT
j_call: TRBJ2-2
d_call: TRBD1
clone_size: -
v_call: TRBV30

cdr3_aa: CASRRQGLSNQPQHF
cdr3_nt: TGTGCCAGCAGAAGACAGGGGCTGAGCAATCAGCCCCAGCATTTT
j_call: TRBJ1-5
d_call: TRBD1
clone_size: -
v_call: TRBV6-5

cdr3_aa: CAWSTPYPGQGVSSYEQYF
cdr3_nt: TGTGCCTGGAGTACCCCTTATCCGGGACAGGGCGTATCTTCCTACGAGCAGTACTTC
j_call: TRBJ2-7
d_call: TRBD1
clone_size: -
v_call: TRBV30

cdr3_aa: CASRGGTYEQYF
cdr3_nt: TGTGCCAGCAGGGGGGGAACCTACGAGCAGTACTTC
j_call: TRBJ2-7
d_call: -
clone_size: few
v_call: TRBV28

cdr3_aa: CASSLYSGGGNEQFF
cdr3_nt: TGTGCCAGCAGTTTATATAGCGGGGGGGGGAATGAGCAGTTCTTC
j_call: TRBJ2-1
d_call: TRBD2
clone_size: -
v_call: TRBV27

cdr3_aa: CASSLSGWYEQYF
cdr3_nt: TGTGCCAGCAGTTTGTCGGGGTGGTACGAGCAGTACTTC
j_call: TRBJ2-7
d_call: -
clone_size: few
v_call: TRBV12-3/TRBV12-4

cdr3_aa: CAWTTGDQPQHF
cdr3_nt: TGTGCCTGGACCACAGGGGATCAGCCCCAGCATTTT
j_call: TRBJ1-5
d_call: TRBD1
clone_size: -
v_call: TRBV30

cdr3_aa: CASSLVDSNTGELFF
cdr3_nt: TGTGCCAGCAGCTTGGTGGACAGTAACACCGGGGAGCTGTTTTTT
j_call: TRBJ2-2
d_call: -
clone_size: -
v_call: TRBV5-6

cdr3_aa: CASSLAVELEQYF
cdr3_nt: TGTGCCAGCAGCTTAGCTGTAGAGCTCGAGCAGTACTTC
j_call: TRBJ2-7
d_call: -
clone_size: -
v_call: TRBV7-2

cdr3_aa: CASSQTTISPQYF
cdr3_nt: TGTGCCAGCAGCCAAACTACAATAAGCCCGCAGTATTTT
j_call: TRBJ2-3
d_call: -
clone_size: -
v_call: TRBV3-1/TRBV3-2

cdr3_aa: CASSPGQGSYTF
cdr3_nt: TGTGCCAGCAGCCCCGGACAGGGTAGCTACACCTTC
j_call: TRBJ1-2
d_call: TRBD1
clone_size: -
v_call: TRBV9

cdr3_aa: CASSPGTAGYGYTF
cdr3_nt: TGCGCCAGCAGCCCGGGGACAGCCGGCTATGGCTACACCTTC
j_call: TRBJ1-2
d_call: TRBD1
clone_size: -
v_call: TRBV5-1

cdr3_aa: CASRPQGGNTEAFF
cdr3_nt: TGTGCCAGCAGGCCCCAGGGAGGGAACACTGAAGCTTTCTTT
j_call: TRBJ1-1
d_call: -
clone_size: -
v_call: TRBV6-5

cdr3_aa: CSVEGATTRETQYF
cdr3_nt: TGCAGCGTTGAAGGGGCGACGACCAGGGAGACCCAGTACTTC
j_call: TRBJ2-5
d_call: -
clone_size: -
v_call: TRBV29-1

cdr3_aa: CASSQSFDGRLAGASSTDTQYF
cdr3_nt: TGCGCCAGCAGTCAATCGTTCGATGGGCGACTAGCGGGGGCCTCTAGCACAGATACGCAGTATTTT
j_call: TRBJ2-3
d_call: TRBD2
clone_size: -
v_call: TRBV23-1

cdr3_aa: CASSYGRDQETQYF
cdr3_nt: TGTGCCAGCAGTTATGGGAGGGACCAAGAGACCCAGTACTTC
j_call: TRBJ2-5
d_call: TRBD2
clone_size: -
v_call: TRBV6-6

cdr3_aa: CASSATTGFSGNTIYF
cdr3_nt: TGTGCCAGTAGTGCCACAACAGGATTCTCTGGAAACACCATATATTTT
j_call: TRBJ1-3
d_call: -
clone_size: -
v_call: TRBV19

cdr3_aa: CARAIAGGSTDTQYF
cdr3_nt: TGTGCCAGAGCTATAGCGGGGGGGAGCACAGATACGCAGTATTTT
j_call: TRBJ2-3
d_call: TRBD2
clone_size: -
v_call: TRBV2

cdr3_aa: CASSLQGIYEQYF
cdr3_nt: TGTGCCAGCAGTCTACAGGGGATCTACGAGCAGTACTTC
j_call: TRBJ2-7
d_call: TRBD1
clone_size: -
v_call: TRBV5-4

cdr3_aa: CASSEVEGSTDTQYF
cdr3_nt: TGTGCCAGCAGTGAAGTCGAGGGTAGCACAGATACGCAGTATTTT
j_call: TRBJ2-3
d_call: -
clone_size: -
v_call: TRBV6-1

cdr3_aa: CASSPRERVAAYF
cdr3_nt: TGTGCCAGCAGCCCCCGGGAAAGGGTAGCGGCGTACTTC
j_call: TRBJ2-7
d_call: -
clone_size: -
v_call: TRBV7-2

cdr3_aa: CASSIDTGRGTEAFF
cdr3_nt: TGTGCCAGTAGTATAGATACAGGGAGGGGCACTGAAGCTTTCTTT
j_call: TRBJ1-1
d_call: -
clone_size: -
v_call: TRBV19